The next 27 T cell receptor beta chains were all read from a single sample in a study of low-dose radiotherapy and immunotherapy resistance in tumors. Time point defined: after trial treatment. Treatment given: LDRT plus nivolumab, ipilimumab, low-dose cyclophosphamide and aspirin (RACIN trial). Both TCRalpha and TCRbeta chains were reverse transcribed with V-gene-specific primers. For amplifying TCRs, the PCR ran for approximately 18 cycles with Phusion, which was used together with a constant-region primer and the adapter on the V primers. One entry per CDR3 protein results from TCRdb running MiXCR on the reads. There are about 84,000 distinct CDR3 sequences in the sample; 15% to 20% occur only once, and approximately 1.5% lies in the top ten. Sample: PBMCs, taken after low-dose radiotherapy plus immunotherapy. These receptors originate from a male donor with prostate cancer.

On this clonotype: This is likely an artifact of a read error, given a far larger clone one base away. The CDR3 DNA is TGTGCCAGCAGCGTAGGCGGCGGGGGGGTCTACAATGAGCAGTACTTC. It codes for CASSVGGGGVYNEQYF. This rearrangement joins TRBV9 to TRBJ2-7; 9 nucleotides line up with TRBD2. The CDR3 extends over 16 amino acids. Germline loops: CDR1 SGDLS, CDR2 YYNGEE. V was pared by 0 bases and J by 7 bases, with 11 bases of the junction left unmatched. Full variable domain (missing parts from reference TRBV9 and TRBJ2-7): DSGVTQTPKHLITATGQRVTLRCSPRSGDLSVYWYQQSLDQGLQFLIQYYNGEERAKGNILERFSAQQFPDLHSELNLSSLELGDSALYFCASSVGGGGVYNEQYFGPGTRLTVT.

This clonotype was picked up many times. This chain links TRBV29-1 with TRBJ1-1; 10 nucleotides match TRBD1. The trim removed 8 bases at V and 4 bases at J, leaving 7 bases unmatched. The CDR3 runs to 13 residues. Germline V gives CDR1 SQVTM, CDR2 ANQGSEA. CDR3 in DNA: TGCAGCTCGGCCTGGGACAGGGGCACTGAAGCTTTCTTT. This codes for CSSAWDRGTEAFF.

In this sample, this clonotype turned up many times. The V and J genes are TRBV5-3 and TRBJ2-7; no definite D call. TRBV5-3 carries the ORF label, with uncertain function. CDR3 length: 14 amino acids. The V end was cut by 4 bases, the J end by 1 base, with 12 bases between. The CDR3 loop reads CARSPLVLSYEQYF. CDR3 sequence (DNA): TGTGCCAGAAGCCCCTTAGTCTTATCCTACGAGCAGTACTTC.

At least ten counts were recorded for this clonotype. The chain uses TRBV24-1 and TRBJ2-5; 7 bases are shared with TRBD2. J lost 4 bases, V lost 0 bases, and 4 bases had no gene match. Germline V CDR1 and CDR2: KGHDR, SFDVKD. The CDR3 is 15 residues long. CDR3 amino acids: CATSDLAGAVETQYF. In DNA, the CDR3 is TGTGCCACCAGTGATTTGGCGGGAGCGGTAGAGACCCAGTACTTC.

At least ten counts were recorded for this clonotype. At one of its ends the junction is not consistent with the germline gene, which may arise from a read error. J is TRBJ2-7 and V is TRBV3-1; TRBD1 matches at 10 bases. From germline, CDR1 is LGHDT and CDR2 YNNKEL (reference sequence). The CDR3 sequence is 12 residues long. Here the CDR3 reads CASSRGTGALFF. The CDR3 DNA follows: TGTGCCAGCAGCCGCGGGACAGGGGCTCTATTCTTC.

The chain employs TRBV5-4 and TRBJ2-3; D may be TRBD2 (6 bases). The V gene's germline CDR1 is SGHNT and CDR2 YYREEE (reference sequence). This CDR3 comprises 15 residues. V lost 4 bases and J lost 5, with 17 bases in between. The CDR3, as DNA: TGTGCCAGCAGCCGCGGGGTAGCCCGAGGAGATACGCAGTATTTT. Amino acids: CASSRGVARGDTQYF. The whole variable domain, filled in from reference TRBV5-4 and TRBJ2-3, reads ETGVTQSPTHLIKTRGQQVTLRCSSQSGHNTVSWYQQALGQGPQFIFQYYREEENGRGNFPPRFSGLQFPNYSSELNVNALELDDSALYLCASSRGVARGDTQYFGPGTRLTVL.

This clonotype was counted at least ten times. The chain recombines TRBV6-2 or TRBV6-3 with TRBJ2-1; D is ambiguous. The V gene lost 2 bases and the J gene lost 8 bases, with 10 bases spanning the gap. The CDR3 loop spans 13 amino acids. Germline CDR1 reads MNHEY; CDR2 reads SVGEGT. This chain's CDR3 is CASSYPPGHEQFF. The CDR3 nucleotides are TGTGCCAGCAGTTACCCCCCCGGGCATGAGCAGTTCTTC.

This clonotype was observed many times. V is TRBV20-1 and J is TRBJ2-2; the D gene is possibly TRBD2 (7 bases). V dropped 6 bases and J dropped 8 bases, with 28 bases sitting between them. The CDR3 length is 17 residues. CDR1 and CDR2 (germline): DFQATT, SNEGSKA (reference sequence). CDR3 residues: CSASPPRGRAYGGELFF. The CDR3 DNA is TGCAGTGCAAGCCCCCCGAGGGGGAGGGCCTACGGTGGGGAGCTGTTTTTT.

This clonotype has ten or more counts. The chain carries TRBV6-6 and TRBJ1-1, with a weak D call TRBD1 (6 bases). Germline assignment: CDR1 MNHNY and CDR2 SVGAGI (reference sequence). The CDR3 has 14 residues. Trimming removed 7 bases from V and 2 bases from J, with 14 bases in between. CDR3 sequence: CASTIPGQNTEAFF. In nucleotides, the CDR3 is TGTGCCAGCACGATTCCGGGACAAAACACTGAAGCTTTCTTT.

This clonotype was detected many times. The chain joins TRBV6-6 to TRBJ2-2; unclear D gene. Germline V gene lookup returns CDR1 MNHNY and CDR2 SVGAGI (reference sequence). The V and J ends lost 2 bases and 7 bases respectively, with 5 bases between them. This CDR3 region has 12 residues. CDR3 sequence reads: CASSYMFGELFF. CDR3 in DNA: TGTGCCAGCAGTTACATGTTCGGGGAGCTGTTTTTT.

The chain links TRBV6-2 or TRBV6-3 to TRBJ2-7; 7 nucleotides match TRBD2. Looked up from germline, CDR1 is MNHEY and CDR2 is SVGEGT. The V gene end was trimmed by 5 bases and the J gene end by 0 bases; junction bases not matched to a gene: 4. The CDR3 spans 14 residues. CDR3 nucleotide sequence: TGTGCCAGCAGTCCTAAGCGGGGCTCCTACGAGCAGTACTTC. It translates to CASSPKRGSYEQYF.

The V gene is TRBV11-2, the J gene TRBJ2-2, with 7 bases fitting TRBD1. The CDR3 runs 14 residues. Germline values: CDR1 SGHAT, CDR2 FQNNGV. After removal of 5 bases from V and 5 bases from J, the junction contained 5 bases not matched to a gene. The CDR3 loop reads CASSQGVGTGELFF. CDR3 DNA: TGTGCCAGCAGCCAGGGGGTAGGGACCGGGGAGCTGTTTTTT.

The chain carries TRBV9 and TRBJ2-1; 11 positions agree with TRBD2. The junction had 2 bases not matched to a gene; V was cut back by 0 bases and J by 9 bases. CDR1 is SGDLS and CDR2 is YYNGEE in the germline V gene. The CDR3 length is 14 residues. CDR3 protein: CASSVVAGGREQFF. The CDR3 DNA reads as TGTGCCAGCAGCGTAGTAGCGGGAGGGCGTGAGCAGTTCTTC.

This clonotype was seen many times. V gene TRBV10-3 combines with J gene TRBJ2-2, with D possibly called TRBD1 or TRBD2 (5 bases each). Germline V CDR1 and CDR2: ENHRY, SYGVKD. The V gene lost 3 bases and the J gene lost 0 bases, with 14 bases spanning the gap. This CDR3 is built from 17 residues. This chain's CDR3 is CAISDPRDLSNTGELFF. The DNA of the CDR3 is TGTGCCATCAGTGACCCGAGGGACCTCTCGAACACCGGGGAGCTGTTTTTT.

This clonotype came up many times. The rearrangement links TRBV20-1 to TRBJ2-4; a weak D match, TRBD1 (6 bases). CDR3 length: 14 amino acids. The V gene's germline CDR1 is DFQATT and CDR2 SNEGSKA (reference sequence). V was shortened by 3 bases and J by 1 base, with 10 bases between the two germline ends. The CDR3 sequence: CSARTGWAKNIQYF. As DNA, the CDR3 is TGCAGTGCTAGGACAGGATGGGCCAAAAACATTCAGTACTTC.

This clonotype was detected many times. The rearrangement links TRBV27 to TRBJ1-6, with TRBD1 identical over 7 bases. The CDR3 loop spans 13 amino acids. Germline V gives CDR1 MNHEY, CDR2 SMNVEV (reference sequence). V was clipped by 6 bases and J by 14 bases; unmatched bases: 10. In DNA, the CDR3 is TGTGCCAGCAGAAAGGACAGGATAGGGGCCCTCCACTTT. Translation gives CASRKDRIGALHF.

This clonotype was observed many times. V and J are TRBV3-1 and TRBJ1-5; D ambiguous. CDR1 is LGHDT and CDR2 is YNNKEL in the germline V gene (reference sequence). Trimming shortened V by 3 bases and J by 2 bases, and 5 bases separated the two germline ends. The CDR3 extends over 13 amino acids. DNA for the CDR3: TGTGCCAGCAGCCATCGGGGCAATCAGCCCCAGCATTTT. The encoded protein is CASSHRGNQPQHF. Full variable domain (remainder filled in from reference TRBV3-1 and TRBJ1-5): DTAVSQTPKYLVTQMGNDKSIKCEQNLGHDTMYWYKQDSKKFLKIMFSYNNKELIINETVPNRFSPKSPDKAHLNLHINSLELGDSAVYFCASSHRGNQPQHFGDGTRLSIL.

This clonotype was seen only a few times. CDR3 sequence reads: CASSRRDRGTSYEQYF. DNA of the CDR3: TGTGCCAGCAGCCGAAGGGACAGGGGTACCTCCTACGAGCAGTACTTC. J is TRBJ2-7 and V is TRBV7-2, with 10 bases identical to TRBD1. The J segment lost 0 bases and the V segment lost 5 bases, leaving 7 bases of the junction unmatched. Germline CDR1 is SGHTA and CDR2 is FQGNSA. The CDR3 length is 16 residues.

This clonotype has ten or more counts. This sequence joins TRBV4-2 and TRBJ2-2; D is ambiguous. With 0 bases removed from V and 7 bases from J, the gap between germline ends came to 12 bases. The CDR3 consists of 15 residues. The germline V gene encodes CDR1 LGHNA and CDR2 YNFKEQ. This CDR3 reads CASSQENLEIGELFF. In DNA, the CDR3 is TGTGCCAGCAGCCAAGAAAACCTCGAGATCGGGGAGCTGTTTTTT.

This clonotype came up a few times. The rearrangement links TRBV5-4 to TRBJ2-3; TRBD2 might be the D (6 bases). Germline V gives CDR1 SGHNT, CDR2 YYREEE (reference sequence). The V end was cut by 1 base, the J end by 4 bases, with 7 bases between. CDR3 length: 13 amino acids. As DNA, the CDR3 is TGTGCCAGCAGCTTGCCTAGCGCAGATACGCAGTATTTT. This encodes CASSLPSADTQYF.

This clonotype was counted ten times or more. The chain has TRBV12-5 and TRBJ2-1; no definite D call. Germline V lookup: CDR1 LGHNT, CDR2 FRNRAP. V dropped 1 base and J dropped 10 bases, with 11 bases sitting between them. The CDR3 is 13 residues long. The CDR3, as DNA: TGTGCTAGTGGTTTGGGGGCAAGGTACGAGCAGTTCTTC. This codes for CASGLGARYEQFF.

This clonotype appeared many times. The rearrangement links TRBV28 to TRBJ2-7, with TRBD2 matching over 7 bases. Germline V CDR1 and CDR2: MDHEN, SYDVKM. The CDR3 is 11 residues long. Trimming at V came to 4 bases and at J to 12 bases, leaving 6 bases not matched to a gene. CDR3 loop: CASSYGRDRYF. The CDR3 DNA reads TGTGCCAGCAGTTATGGGAGGGATCGGTACTTC.

This clonotype has at least ten counts. This chain uses TRBV27 with TRBJ1-2, with 7 bases aligning to TRBD1. With V trimmed by 5 bases and J by 8 bases, 11 bases remained unmatched. In germline, CDR1 is MNHEY, CDR2 SMNVEV (reference sequence). CDR3 length equals 14 residues. CDR3 sequence (DNA): TGTGCCAGCAGTCCGTACCGACAGGGTGGCGGCTACACCTTC. Translating it yields CASSPYRQGGGYTF.

This clonotype occurred many times. V and J are TRBV29-1 and TRBJ2-7, with 13 bases identical to TRBD2. The CDR3 consists of 18 residues. Germline V gene data show CDR1 as SQVTM and CDR2 as ANQGSEA. Trimming at V came to 6 bases and at J to 0 bases, leaving 14 bases not matched to a gene. The CDR3 here is CSVAAMPGLAGSSYEQYF. As DNA, the CDR3 is TGCAGCGTCGCTGCCATGCCGGGACTAGCGGGAAGCTCCTACGAGCAGTACTTC.

At least ten counts were recorded for this clonotype. The chain uses TRBV25-1 and TRBJ1-4; a possible D gene is TRBD1 (5 bases). The CDR3 sequence is 16 residues long. Trimming removed 5 bases at V and 4 bases at J, with 17 bases between. CDR1 and CDR2 (germline): MGHDK, SYGVNS. As DNA, the CDR3 is TGTGCCAGCAGTAAATCGGGGGGGATGGGTAATGAAAAACTGTTTTTT. Protein sequence: CASSKSGGMGNEKLFF.

This clonotype has a count of ten or more. The gene calls are TRBV7-2 and TRBJ2-3; 9 positions match TRBD2. Germline assignment: CDR1 SGHTA and CDR2 FQGNSA. Losses at the gene ends were 0 bases for V and 2 bases for J; bases not matched to a gene: 3. The length of the CDR3 is 16 residues. The CDR3 nucleotides are TGTGCCAGCAGCTTAGCGCCTAGCGGGAACACAGATACGCAGTATTTT. Translating it yields CASSLAPSGNTDTQYF.

This clonotype has at least ten counts. The CDR3 is CASSQGRGQSSYNEQFF. The CDR3 DNA is TGCGCCAGCAGCCAAGGGAGGGGGCAGAGCTCCTACAATGAGCAGTTCTTC. This chain uses TRBV4-3 with TRBJ2-1; possibly TRBD1 for D (7 bases). Trimming removed 1 base at V and 0 bases at J, with 13 bases between. The germline gives CDR1 LGHNA, CDR2 YSLEER. CDR3 length: 17 amino acids.